This T cell receptor (beta chain) is drawn from a study of cytomegalovirus exposure and HLA in healthy donors. The method was immunoSEQ multiplex PCR; TCRdb's version includes in-frame clones alone and lacks a portion of them. The table records roughly 150,000 clones, 85% to 90% of them present only once. Study findings and constraints: Generally TCR sequences proved uncommon, though certain public TCRs appeared in numerous donors. It was confirmed in vitro that three of the CMV-associated chains were specific for CMV antigens. The study flagged roughly 160 TCR beta chains as cytomegalovirus-associated.

A remark on this clone: Its antigen is currently unknown.

Trimming removed 6 bases from V and 6 bases from J, with 17 bases in between. Germline V gene data show CDR1 as MDHEN and CDR2 as SYDVKM. CDR3 size: 14 residues. Sequences were obtained from PBMCs. J is TRBJ1-2 and V is TRBV28; D is unclear. This clonotype originated in a young man in good health and CMV-seronegative. CDR3 amino acids: CASRPQQTRNGYTF. The CDR3, as DNA: TGTGCCAGCAGGCCACAGCAAACCAGGAATGGCTACACCTTC.